This T cell receptor beta chain was recorded in a study of T cell responses to AZD1222 COVID-19 vaccine. This clone was seen only a few times. The antigen is unknown. The germline gives CDR1 SGHNT, CDR2 YYREEE (reference sequence). CDR3 length equals 14 residues. Trimming stripped 2 bases from V and 2 bases from J, with 8 bases between. Clones were sequenced by immunoSEQ multiplex PCR, and TCRdb holds only the in-frame ones, with some missing. In the table there are approximately 130,000 clones, 92% of which are singletons. Points from the study as a whole: Donors in the cohort were predominantly white British and more often female, and clonal diversity was possibly underestimated. Distributed over spike, vaccine-associated CD4 TCRs predominated at 160-218 and 743-854.

This chain uses TRBV5-4 with TRBJ1-3; no reliable D call. The source was peripheral blood, collected on day 0 of AZD1222 vaccination. The clonotype comes from an adult in good health. The CDR3 sequence: CASSFGSTGNTIYF. The CDR3 bases are TGTGCCAGCAGCTTCGGTAGTACTGGAAACACCATATATTTT.